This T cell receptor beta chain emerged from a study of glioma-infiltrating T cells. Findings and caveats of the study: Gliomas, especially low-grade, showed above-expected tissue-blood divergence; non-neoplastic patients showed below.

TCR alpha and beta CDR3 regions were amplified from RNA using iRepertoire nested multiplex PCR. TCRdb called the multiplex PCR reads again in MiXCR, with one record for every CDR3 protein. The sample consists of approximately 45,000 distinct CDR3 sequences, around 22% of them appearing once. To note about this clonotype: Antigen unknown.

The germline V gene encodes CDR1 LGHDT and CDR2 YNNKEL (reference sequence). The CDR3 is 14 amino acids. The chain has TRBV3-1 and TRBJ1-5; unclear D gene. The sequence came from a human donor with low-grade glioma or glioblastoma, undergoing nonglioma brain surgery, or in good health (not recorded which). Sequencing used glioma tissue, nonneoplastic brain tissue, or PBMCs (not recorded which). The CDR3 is CVSSQEPGNQPQHF. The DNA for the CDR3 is TGTGTTAGCAGCCAAGAACCGGGGAACCAGCCCCAGCATTTT.